The 19 T cell receptor beta chains in this list originate from one sample, sequenced in a study of OX40 agonist ivuxolimab in advanced cancers. Method: immunoSEQ multiplex PCR; TCRdb's copy keeps in-frame clones and lacks some. Of tens of thousands of clones listed, roughly 89% were seen once; the top ten hold 0.33%. Sample: CD4+ or CD8+ T cells sorted from blood, taken in a trial of the OX40 agonist ivuxolimab. Source of these receptors: an adult with an advanced solid tumor such as melanoma, head and neck, liver or kidney cancer.

The chain links TRBV2 to TRBJ1-2; the D is unclear. This CDR3 comprises 11 residues. The ends were cut back, 1 base at V and 14 bases at J, with 11 bases in the middle. Germline V gives CDR1 SNHLY, CDR2 FYNNEI. The CDR3 here is CASSEDLKLTF. The DNA for the CDR3 is TGTGCCAGCAGTGAAGATCTGAAGTTGACCTTC.

The chain couples TRBV28 to TRBJ1-2, with a tentative D call TRBD1 (5 bases). The CDR3 extends over 15 amino acids. The V end lost 7 bases, the J end lost 3 bases, and 18 bases lay between the germline ends. Germline CDR1 MDHEN, CDR2 SYDVKM. The CDR3 loop is CASNVPGIRDYGYTF. The CDR3 coding sequence is TGTGCCAGCAACGTCCCAGGGATACGAGACTATGGCTACACCTTC.

The gene calls are TRBV4-1 and TRBJ2-7; 8 bases agree with TRBD1. Per germline, CDR1 MGHRA and CDR2 YSYEKL. The CDR3 loop spans 18 amino acids. V was clipped by 1 base and J by 4 bases; unmatched bases: 15. The CDR3 DNA follows: TGCGCCAGCAGCCAAGCCCTACTGACAGGGGCGGAAAAATACGAGCAGTACTTC. This sequence encodes CASSQALLTGAEKYEQYF.

The chain combines TRBV2 with TRBJ1-5; D is ambiguous. Germline CDR1 reads SNHLY; CDR2 reads FYNNEI. The length of the CDR3 is 12 residues. The ends were cut back, 2 bases at V and 5 bases at J, with 4 bases in the middle. The chain's CDR3 is CASSETDQPQHF. In DNA form, the CDR3 reads TGTGCCAGCAGTGAAACCGATCAGCCCCAGCATTTT. The whole variable domain, remainder taken from reference TRBV2 and TRBJ1-5, is EPEVTQTPSHQVTQMGQEVILRCVPISNHLYFYWYRQILGQKVEFLVSFYNNEISEKSEIFDDQFSVERPDGSNFTLKIRSTKLEDSAMYFCASSETDQPQHFGDGTRLSIL.

This chain links TRBV2 with TRBJ1-5; D gene unclear. The germline V gene encodes CDR1 SNHLY and CDR2 FYNNEI. This CDR3 is 12 amino acids long. Trimming pared 2 bases from V and 7 bases from J, leaving 6 bases between. DNA for the CDR3: TGTGCCAGCAGTGAAAAGGGCCAGCCCCAGCATTTT. The encoded protein is CASSEKGQPQHF. The variable domain in full, completed from reference TRBV2 and TRBJ1-5, reads EPEVTQTPSHQVTQMGQEVILRCVPISNHLYFYWYRQILGQKVEFLVSFYNNEISEKSEIFDDQFSVERPDGSNFTLKIRSTKLEDSAMYFCASSEKGQPQHFGDGTRLSIL.

The chain is built from TRBV7-5 and TRBJ1-3. TRBV7-5 is labeled a pseudogene. The CDR3 totals 14 residues. The CDR3 bases are TGTGCCAGAAGCTTAAAGGGATCTGGAAACACCATATATTTT. As protein: CARSLKGSGNTIYF.

This chain links TRBV19 with TRBJ1-1; TRBD1 is a possible D gene (5 bases). The CDR3 runs to 13 residues. Trimming took off 5 bases at V and 12 bases at J, with 19 bases between the two ends. From germline, CDR1 is LNHDA and CDR2 SQIVND (reference sequence). CDR3 residues: CASSSLRGPRTFF. In DNA, the CDR3 is TGTGCCAGTAGTTCTCTCCGGGGCCCCCGAACTTTCTTT.

The chain has TRBV19 and TRBJ1-5; weak D call: TRBD1 (5 bases). CDR1 and CDR2 from the germline V gene are LNHDA and SQIVND (reference sequence). CDR3 length: 16 residues. Trimming removed 5 bases from V and 3 bases from J, with 17 bases in between. CDR3 coding DNA: TGTGCCAGTAGTCGCGCCGGGACCGCGGTCAATCAGCCCCAGCATTTT. It translates to CASSRAGTAVNQPQHF.

The chain employs TRBV4-3 and TRBJ1-5, with D hard to call. CDR1 and CDR2 from the germline V gene are LGHNA and YSLEER. This CDR3 spans 13 amino acids. V dropped 0 bases and J dropped 7 bases, with 7 bases sitting between them. The CDR3 nucleotides read TGCGCCAGCAGCCAAGATCCCAACCAGCCCCAGCATTTT. This sequence encodes CASSQDPNQPQHF.

V is TRBV7-8 and J is TRBJ2-1, with D uncertain. Germline CDR1 is SGHVS and CDR2 is FQNEAQ. This CDR3 is built from 13 residues. Trimming removed 1 base at V and 5 bases at J, with 6 bases between. CDR3 in DNA: TGTGCCAGCAGCTTAGGCAGAGACAATGAGCAGTTCTTC. Amino acid sequence: CASSLGRDNEQFF.

V and J are TRBV18 and TRBJ2-1; the D call may be TRBD1 or TRBD2 (6 bases each). CDR1 is KGHSH, CDR2 LQKENI, per germline. V lost 2 bases to trimming and J lost 7 bases, with 15 bases between them. CDR3 size: 15 residues. The CDR3 DNA reads as TGTGCCAGCTCACCAGGAGGGGGGAAAAGAAATGAGCAGTTCTTC. It yields the protein CASSPGGGKRNEQFF.

The CDR3 reads CASRCGQGATGELFF. The CDR3 bases are TGTGCCAGCAGATGTGGGCAGGGAGCCACCGGGGAGCTGTTTTTT. This chain connects TRBV21-1 to TRBJ2-2. TRBV21-1 is a pseudogene locus. This CDR3 is built from 15 residues.

The chain uses TRBV5-4 and TRBJ2-2; 7 bases are shared with TRBD1. The CDR3 is made up of 16 amino acids. V shed 2 bases, J shed 1 base, and the junction held 5 bases outside the gene matches. Looked up from germline, CDR1 is SGHNT and CDR2 is YYREEE (reference sequence). The CDR3 is CASSFVRDRNTGELFF. CDR3 coding DNA: TGTGCCAGCAGCTTTGTCCGGGACAGGAACACCGGGGAGCTGTTTTTT.

The gene calls are TRBV10-2 and TRBJ1-1; D call uncertain. V was cut by 2 bases and J by 5 bases, with 3 bases left in between. Germline CDR1 is WSHSY and CDR2 is SAAADI. This CDR3 comprises 11 residues. The CDR3 sequence: CASSERTEAFF. The CDR3 DNA sequence: TGCGCCAGCAGTGAGAGGACTGAAGCTTTCTTT.

The V gene is TRBV5-4, the J gene TRBJ2-7; D is unresolved. V lost 0 bases and J lost 2, with 6 bases in between. Germline assignment: CDR1 SGHNT and CDR2 YYREEE (reference sequence). The CDR3 has 13 amino acids. The CDR3 coding sequence is TGTGCCAGCAGCTTGGCAGGCACCTACGAGCAGTACTTC. Protein product: CASSLAGTYEQYF.

The CDR3 DNA reads as TGTGCCAGCAGAATGTCCAGCGGGGGGACCGAGGGCACCGGGGAGCTGTTTTTT. The encoded protein is CASRMSSGGTEGTGELFF. The chain is built from TRBV7-8 and TRBJ2-2, with 9 bases lining up with TRBD2. Trimming removed 6 bases from V and 4 bases from J; junction bases left unmatched: 15. Germline V gene sequence: CDR1 SGHVS, CDR2 FQNEAQ. The CDR3 is made up of 18 amino acids.

This clone showed up just once. The chain joins TRBV15 to TRBJ2-7; 12 bases align to TRBD2. CDR3 size: 16 residues. V was pared by 3 bases and J by 2 bases, with 5 bases of the junction left unmatched. Germline V gene lookup returns CDR1 LNHNV and CDR2 YYDKDF (reference sequence). CDR3 sequence: CATSRVLAGGAYEQYF. CDR3 in DNA: TGTGCCACCAGCAGGGTACTAGCGGGGGGCGCCTACGAGCAGTACTTC.

The rearrangement uses TRBV5-1 and TRBJ2-1; perhaps D is TRBD1 or TRBD2 (6 bases each). V lost 2 bases to trimming and J lost 0 bases, with 18 bases between them. The CDR3 runs to 18 residues. Germline loops: CDR1 SGHRS, CDR2 YFSETQ. DNA for the CDR3: TGCGCCAGCAGCTTTATGTGGGGGGCTCCGAGCTCCTACAATGAGCAGTTCTTC. It specifies CASSFMWGAPSSYNEQFF.

The genes are TRBV7-2 and TRBJ2-7; D may match TRBD1 or TRBD2 (5 bases each). The CDR3 loop spans 14 amino acids. Germline CDR1 is SGHTA and CDR2 is FQGNSA. The V end lost 7 bases, the J end lost 4 bases, and 17 bases lay between the germline ends. The CDR3 is CASKKARGGYEQYF. The CDR3 coding sequence is TGTGCCAGCAAAAAGGCCCGGGGCGGGTACGAGCAGTACTTC. Combining the CDR3 with reference TRBV7-2 and TRBJ2-7 gives the whole variable domain GAGVSQSPSNKVTEKGKDVELRCDPISGHTALYWYRQSLGQGLEFLIYFQGNSAPDKSGLPSDRFSAERTGGSVSTLTIQRTQQEDSAVYLCASKKARGGYEQYFGPGTRLTVT.